This TCR beta chain emerged from a study of PD-1 and CTLA-4 blockade in melanoma. This CDR3 has 15 amino acids. Trimming stripped 4 bases from V and 2 bases from J, with 12 bases between. Per the germline V gene, CDR1 is MDHEN and CDR2 is SYDVKM. Profiling relied on immunoSEQ multiplex PCR, and the TCRdb table lists in-frame clones only, not all of them. The sample includes about 21,000 clones, about 91% of them seen just once. The chain uses TRBV28 and TRBJ1-5, with D perhaps TRBD1 (5 bases). This sequence originates from a human donor with melanoma. Sample: CD8+ T cells from peripheral blood, taken before anti-PD-1 treatment. The chain's CDR3 is CASSSPGLGNQPQHF. The CDR3 region has the DNA TGTGCCAGCAGTTCCCCGGGACTGGGCAATCAGCCCCAGCATTTT.